This TCR beta chain stems from a study of shared T cell receptors in the human thymus. Trimming at V came to 5 bases and at J to 4 bases, leaving 9 bases not matched to a gene. The CDR3 has 16 amino acids. CDR1 is LNHNV and CDR2 is YYDKDF in the germline V gene (reference sequence). This table comes from immunoSEQ multiplex PCR, and its TCRdb copy is limited to in-frame clones, with some not included. Here the sample spans approximately 400,000 clones, 95% being singletons. This sequence was found in a human donor. The V and J genes are TRBV15 and TRBJ2-3; 10 nucleotides line up with TRBD2. The specimen was thymocytes. CDR3 protein: CATSCKREGGADTQYF. Here the CDR3 DNA reads TGTGCCACCAGCTGTAAGCGGGAGGGCGGCGCAGATACGCAGTATTTT.